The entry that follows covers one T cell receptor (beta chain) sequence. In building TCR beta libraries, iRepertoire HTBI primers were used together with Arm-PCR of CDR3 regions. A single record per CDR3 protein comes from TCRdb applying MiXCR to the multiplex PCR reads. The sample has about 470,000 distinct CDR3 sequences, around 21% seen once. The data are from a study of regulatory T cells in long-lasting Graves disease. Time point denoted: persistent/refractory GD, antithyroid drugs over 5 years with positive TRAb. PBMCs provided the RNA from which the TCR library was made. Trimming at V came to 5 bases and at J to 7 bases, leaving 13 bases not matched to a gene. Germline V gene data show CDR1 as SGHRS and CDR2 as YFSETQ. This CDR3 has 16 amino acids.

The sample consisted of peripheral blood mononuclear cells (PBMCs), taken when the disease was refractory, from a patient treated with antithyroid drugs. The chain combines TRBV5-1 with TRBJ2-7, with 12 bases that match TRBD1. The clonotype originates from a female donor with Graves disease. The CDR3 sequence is CASSSGTGGGLGEQYF. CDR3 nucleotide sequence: TGCGCCAGCAGTAGCGGGACAGGGGGCGGCCTCGGGGAGCAGTACTTC. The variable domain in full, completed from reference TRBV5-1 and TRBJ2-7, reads KAGVTQTPRYLIKTRGQQVTLSCSPISGHRSVSWYQQTPGQGLQFLFEYFSETQRNKGNFPGRFSGRQFSNSRSEMNVSTLELGDSALYLCASSSGTGGGLGEQYFGPGTRLTVT.